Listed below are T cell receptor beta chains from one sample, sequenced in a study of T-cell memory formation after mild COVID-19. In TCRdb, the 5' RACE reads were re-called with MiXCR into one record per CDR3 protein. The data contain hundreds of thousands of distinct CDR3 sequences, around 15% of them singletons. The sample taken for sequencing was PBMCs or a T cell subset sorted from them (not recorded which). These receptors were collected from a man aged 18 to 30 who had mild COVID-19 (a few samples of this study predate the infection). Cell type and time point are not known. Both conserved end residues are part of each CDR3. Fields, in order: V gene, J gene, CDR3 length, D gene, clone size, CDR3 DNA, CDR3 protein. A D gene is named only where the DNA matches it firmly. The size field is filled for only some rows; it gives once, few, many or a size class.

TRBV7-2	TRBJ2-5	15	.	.	TGTGCCAGCAGCTTAGCAGGGAGCTATGAAGAGACCCAGTACTTC	CASSLAGSYEETQYF
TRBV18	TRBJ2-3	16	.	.	TGTGCCAGCTCACCACTGGACGGGGGGCCGGGGGATACGCAGTATTTT	CASSPLDGGPGDTQYF
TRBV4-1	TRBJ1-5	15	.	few	TGCGCCAGCAGCCACCATGGGGGGAGCAATCAGCCCCAGCATTTT	CASSHHGGSNQPQHF
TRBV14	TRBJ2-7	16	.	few	TGTGCCAGCATGCACATTCGTCAACTAGGCTCCTACGAGCAGTACTTC	CASMHIRQLGSYEQYF
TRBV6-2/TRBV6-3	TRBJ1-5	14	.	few	TGTGCCAGCAGTTACCCGGGCCCCAATCAGCCCCAGCATTTT	CASSYPGPNQPQHF
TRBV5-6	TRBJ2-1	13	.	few	TGTGCCAGCACACAGACAAGTAGCTATGAGCAGTTCTTC	CASTQTSSYEQFF
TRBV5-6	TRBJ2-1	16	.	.	TGTGCCAGCAGCTTGGTATTTCTTAGCTCATACAATGAGCAGTTCTTC	CASSLVFLSSYNEQFF
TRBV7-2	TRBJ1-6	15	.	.	TGTGCCAGCAGCTCTCGGGACACTGAATATTCACCCCTCCACTTT	CASSSRDTEYSPLHF
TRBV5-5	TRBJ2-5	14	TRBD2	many	TGTGCCAGCAGCCGGGGACTAGCGGAAGAGACCCAGTACTTC	CASSRGLAEETQYF
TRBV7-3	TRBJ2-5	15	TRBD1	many	TGTGCCAGCAGCGCCGGGACAGGGGGCGCAGAGACCCAGTACTTC	CASSAGTGGAETQYF
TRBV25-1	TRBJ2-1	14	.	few	TGTGCCAGCAGTGAAGTGAGCTCCTACAATGAGCAGTTCTTC	CASSEVSSYNEQFF
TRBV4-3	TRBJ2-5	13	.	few	TGCGCCAGCAGCCAGCAGGGCGTAGAGACCCAGTACTTC	CASSQQGVETQYF
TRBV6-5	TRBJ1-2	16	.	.	TGTGCCAGCAGTTACTCGAGTGCTCGTTCTAACTATGGCTACACCTTC	CASSYSSARSNYGYTF
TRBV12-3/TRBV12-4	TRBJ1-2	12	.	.	TGTGCCAGCACCAACCTGGATGGGGGCTACACCTTC	CASTNLDGGYTF
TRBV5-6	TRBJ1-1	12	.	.	TGTGCCAGCAGCCAATTGCAGGGTGAAGCTTTCTTT	CASSQLQGEAFF
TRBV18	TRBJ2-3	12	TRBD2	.	TGTGCCAGCTCACCGGGACTAGATCCGCAGTATTTT	CASSPGLDPQYF
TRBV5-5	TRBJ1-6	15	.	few	TGTGCCAGCAGTACTGCGCACGACTATAATTCACCCCTCCACTTT	CASSTAHDYNSPLHF
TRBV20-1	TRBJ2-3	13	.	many	TGCAGTGCTAGAGGCCCGTACACAGATACGCAGTATTTT	CSARGPYTDTQYF
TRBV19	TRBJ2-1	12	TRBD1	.	TGTGCCAGTAGGCAGGGGGTTCGGGAGCAGTTCTTC	CASRQGVREQFF
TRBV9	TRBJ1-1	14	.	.	TGTGCCAGCAGCGGGCCGTACAGCGAGATAGAAGCTTTCTTT	CASSGPYSEIEAFF
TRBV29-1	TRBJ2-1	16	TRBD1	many	TGCAGCGTTGAAGTGATTGGACAGGGGCCAAATGATGAGCAGTTCTTC	CSVEVIGQGPNDEQFF
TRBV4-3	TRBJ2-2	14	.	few	TGCGCCAGCAGCCATAACAGGGCCACCGGGGAGCTGTTTTTT	CASSHNRATGELFF
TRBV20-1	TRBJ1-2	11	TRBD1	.	TGCAGTGCGTTGACAGGGAGCGGCTACACCTTC	CSALTGSGYTF
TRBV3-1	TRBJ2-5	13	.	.	TGTGCCAGCAGCCCGGGACGAGAAGAGACCCAGTACTTC	CASSPGREETQYF
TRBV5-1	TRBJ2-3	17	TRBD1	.	TGCGCCAGCAGCTTCTCCCCCAGGGGGCTAATCACAGATACGCAGTATTTT	CASSFSPRGLITDTQYF
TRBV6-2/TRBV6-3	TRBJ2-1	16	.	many	TGTGCCAGCTCTAGGTGGGGTCTATCACCCTACAATGAGCAGTTCTTC	CASSRWGLSPYNEQFF
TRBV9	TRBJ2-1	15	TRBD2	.	TGTGCCAGCAGCGTACGGGACGGGAGGTACAATGAGCAGTTCTTC	CASSVRDGRYNEQFF
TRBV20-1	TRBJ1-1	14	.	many	TGCAGTGCTAGAGAGGTGGCCTTTAACACTGAAGCTTTCTTT	CSAREVAFNTEAFF
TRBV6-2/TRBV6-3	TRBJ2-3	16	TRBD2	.	TGTGCCAGCAGGCCCGGGACTAGCGGGACCCGGGGGACGCAGTATTTT	CASRPGTSGTRGTQYF
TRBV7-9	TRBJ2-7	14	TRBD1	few	TGTGCCAGCAGCGCCGGACAGGGGGCAAAAGAGCAGTACTTC	CASSAGQGAKEQYF
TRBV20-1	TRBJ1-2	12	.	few	TGCAGTGCTCACCTCGGGCTTTATGGCTACACCTTC	CSAHLGLYGYTF
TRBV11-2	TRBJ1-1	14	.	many	TGTGCCAGCAGCCTAACCGGGCCATACACTGAAGCTTTCTTT	CASSLTGPYTEAFF
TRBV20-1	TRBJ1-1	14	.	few	TGCAGTGCGCAGTCGTTCGGGGCAAACACTGAAGCTTTCTTT	CSAQSFGANTEAFF
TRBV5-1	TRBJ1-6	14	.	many	TGCGCCAGCAGCTTGGCACCGAATAATTCACCCCTCCACTTT	CASSLAPNNSPLHF
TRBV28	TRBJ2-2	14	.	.	TGTGCCAGCAGTTCGAGGCCGAACACCGGGGAGCTGTTTTTT	CASSSRPNTGELFF
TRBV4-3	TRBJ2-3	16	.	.	TGCGCCAGCAGCCAATGGTTTCAGGGAGGGGGAGATACGCAGTATTTT	CASSQWFQGGGDTQYF
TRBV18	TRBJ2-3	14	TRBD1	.	TGTGCCAGCTCACTCGACAGGGGGGTAGATACGCAGTATTTT	CASSLDRGVDTQYF